This T cell receptor (beta chain) stems from a study of blood T cell repertoires in COVID-19. Study overall: Samples came from the United States, Italy and Spain, spanning acute and convalescent COVID-19.

The CDR3 loop spans 20 amino acids. Trimming took 4 bases from V and 0 from J; bases not matched to a gene: 14. Germline V gene sequence: CDR1 SGDLS, CDR2 YYNGEE. Per the original methods: Reference gene primer amplification gave estimated nucleated cell counts. TCRdb keeps only in-frame clones here, not all; method: immunoSEQ multiplex PCR. That table is the source of V, J and clone size, and D and trimming were worked out from the DNA. The table has around 260,000 clones, roughly nine tenths seen once. The chain employs TRBV9 and TRBJ2-6, with 9 bases fitting TRBD1. This sequence was found in a man between 60 and 70 years old who had recovered from COVID-19. Sequenced sample: peripheral blood. Written as DNA, the CDR3 is TGTGCCAGCAGCCCACGTCGAACGGGACAGGGTTTCTCTGGGGCCAACGTCCTGACTTTC. Translation gives CASSPRRTGQGFSGANVLTF.